A selection of T cell receptor beta chains follows, all from one sample in a study of blood T cells in healthy people across ages. Using its own MiXCR run on the 5' RACE reads, TCRdb lists one record per CDR3 protein. The table has 1.5 million to 2 million distinct CDR3 sequences, roughly 52% seen once. Sequencing input: blood. These receptors all come from a woman aged 40 to 50 in good health. The CDR3 runs from the conserved cysteine through the conserved F or W. A D gene is named only where the DNA matches it firmly. Some rows mark clone size as missing; the rest say once, few, many or name a class of expanded clone.

J gene,clone size,D gene,V gene,CDR3 DNA,CDR3 protein
TRBJ2-7,NA,NA,TRBV7-9,TGTGCCAGCAGCTTTACGGACATCTACGAGCAGTACTTC,CASSFTDIYEQYF
TRBJ2-5,NA,TRBD2,TRBV11-2,TGTGCCAGCAGCTTAGCCCTCCCGGGACTAGCGGGGGCCCAAAAGACCCAGTACTTC,CASSLALPGLAGAQKTQYF
TRBJ2-1,few,NA,TRBV6-2/TRBV6-3,TGTGCCACCGCCCTCTCCTACAATGAGCAGTTCTTC,CATALSYNEQFF
TRBJ2-3,NA,TRBD2,TRBV28,TGTGCCAGCAGTCCCCGGGAGGGGTTCGCAGATACGCGGTATTTT,CASSPREGFADTRYF
TRBJ1-2,NA,NA,TRBV6-7,TGTGCCAGCAGTTACCAATTTACCGGGACCGTGGGATATGGCTACACCTTC,CASSYQFTGTVGYGYTF
TRBJ2-1,NA,NA,TRBV3-1,TGTGCCAGCAGCCAAGGAACGCCCAATGAGCAGTTCTTC,CASSQGTPNEQFF
TRBJ2-1,NA,TRBD2,TRBV7-9,TGTGCCAGCAGCTCCTTGTACAGCGGGGGGGACAATGAGCAGTTCTTC,CASSSLYSGGDNEQFF
TRBJ2-7,once,NA,TRBV6-2/TRBV6-3,TGTGCCAGCAGTTGCAACGGGCCGCCGGGCGAGCAGTACTTC,CASSCNGPPGEQYF
TRBJ2-3,NA,NA,TRBV20-1,TGCAGTGCTATAAAAGATACGCAGTATTTT,CSAIKDTQYF
TRBJ2-1,NA,TRBD2,TRBV10-3,TGTGCCATCAGTGTCGGGACTAGCGGGGGTCAAGAGACCCAGTTCTTC,CAISVGTSGGQETQFF
TRBJ1-2,NA,TRBD1,TRBV7-2,TGTGCCAGCAGCTTAGGTGGGACAGGGTCCTATGGCTACACCTTC,CASSLGGTGSYGYTF
TRBJ1-4,NA,NA,TRBV5-1,TGCGCCAGCAGCCTAAGGCCGCAGGGAATCGGGGGTAATGAAAAACTGTTTTTT,CASSLRPQGIGGNEKLFF
TRBJ1-2,few,TRBD1,TRBV20-1,TGCAGTATCCTCAGAGTCAGACAGGGAAACCCTGGCTACACCTTC,CSILRVRQGNPGYTF
TRBJ1-2,NA,NA,TRBV21-1,TGTGCCAGCAGCAAAGCGCCGAGTTCAGCGACGGGAGGCTACACCTTC,CASSKAPSSATGGYTF
TRBJ1-2,NA,NA,TRBV24-1,TGTGCCACCAGTGATGGGTCCCCCTCGCGCGGCTACACCTTC,CATSDGSPSRGYTF
TRBJ2-3,few,NA,TRBV20-1,TGCAGGGGGGCGGGGAGGCGCACAGATACGCAGTATTTT,CRGAGRRTDTQYF
TRBJ2-4,few,TRBD1,TRBV11-1,TGTGCCAGCAGCTTAAATTCTTTGGGACAGGGGACTCAGTACTTC,CASSLNSLGQGTQYF
TRBJ2-1,NA,TRBD1,TRBV6-1,TGTGCCAGCGGAGGACAGGGGTTCTACAATGAGCAGTTCTTC,CASGGQGFYNEQFF
TRBJ2-5,few,NA,TRBV20-1,TGCAGTGCTTGTCGCGGGGTCCAAGAGACCCAGTACTTC,CSACRGVQETQYF
TRBJ2-3,NA,NA,TRBV6-2/TRBV6-3,TGTGCCAGCAGTCCCGGTACGACAGGAGTCTACACAGATACGCAGTATTTT,CASSPGTTGVYTDTQYF
TRBJ2-1,NA,TRBD2,TRBV11-2,TGTGCCAGCAGCTTAGATGGCCGACTAGCGGGGGGGCCCTACAATGAGCAGTTCTTC,CASSLDGRLAGGPYNEQFF
TRBJ2-3,NA,NA,TRBV12-3/TRBV12-4,TGTGCCATCCTCTTTGTGACCACGAGGGGAGATACGCAGTATTTT,CAILFVTTRGDTQYF
TRBJ2-7,NA,TRBD1,TRBV10-3,TGTGCCATCAGTGACGGGAGCGGGACAGGGGTACTCGAGCAGTACTTC,CAISDGSGTGVLEQYF
TRBJ2-3,NA,NA,TRBV5-1,TGCGCCAGCAGCTTGCCACAACAAGCTCACACAGATACGCAGTATTTT,CASSLPQQAHTDTQYF
TRBJ2-3,few,NA,TRBV9,TGTGCCAGCAGCGTAGAATGGGCAGCCTATAGCACAGATACGCAGTATTTT,CASSVEWAAYSTDTQYF
TRBJ2-3,NA,NA,TRBV4-2,TGTGCCAGCAGCCACACCGCGTCCCGGGGGGCGAACACAGATACGCAGTATTTT,CASSHTASRGANTDTQYF
TRBJ2-7,NA,NA,TRBV28,TGTGCCAGCACTTTGGGCGGGGGCCGTAACTACAATGAGCAGTACTTC,CASTLGGGRNYNEQYF
TRBJ2-3,few,TRBD2,TRBV28,TGTGCCAGCAGTTTGCGCTCGGGACTAGCGGGGGGGCGTCCCACAGATACGCAGTATTTT,CASSLRSGLAGGRPTDTQYF
TRBJ2-5,NA,TRBD1,TRBV12-3/TRBV12-4,TGTGCCAGCAGCCGCGGGACAGGGCTCGTTCCTCAAGAGACCCAGTACTTC,CASSRGTGLVPQETQYF